This T cell receptor beta chain derives from a study of T cells in localized non-small cell lung cancer. Neighboring lung without atypia was obtained no less than 2 cm from the tumor margin. Here immunoSEQ multiplex PCR was the method, and the copy in TCRdb shows in-frame clones only, minus some. The profile covers 900 to 1,300 clones, with 20% to 25% appearing a single time and 14% taken by the ten largest. As for this clone: Antigen: not known.

Regarding the study as a whole: Heterogeneity remains possible because sequencing was limited to only one tumor region. Compared with tumor, uninvolved adjacent lung displayed greater T cell clonality, ranking highest overall. In adjacent lung appeared a median around 62 of the top 100 tumor clones.

The CDR3 has 13 residues. Germline V gives CDR1 SQVTM, CDR2 ANQGSEA. The V gene lost 4 bases and the J gene lost 1 base, with 5 bases spanning the gap. This receptor was taken from a woman aged 35 to 69 with stage I lung adenocarcinoma. J is TRBJ2-6 and V is TRBV29-1, with D unclear. The sample in question was normal lung tissue next to the tumor, obtained before any cancer treatment. In nucleotides, the CDR3 is TGCAGCGTTGCTGGGTCTGGGGCCAACGTCCTGACTTTC. It codes for CSVAGSGANVLTF. The full variable domain, with the rest looked up from reference TRBV29-1 and TRBJ2-6, is SAVISQKPSRDICQRGTSLTIQCQVDSQVTMMFWYRQQPGQSLTLIATANQGSEATYESGFVIDKFPISRPNLTFSTLTVSNMSPEDSSIYLCSVAGSGANVLTFGAGSRLTVL.